The 9 T cell receptor beta chains below come from one sample, sequenced in a study of regulatory T cells in long-lasting Graves disease. Combining iRepertoire HTBI primers with Arm-PCR of CDR3 regions, the authors built TCR beta libraries. TCRdb itself ran the multiplex PCR reads through MiXCR, one entry per CDR3 protein. This table holds fewer than 450,000 distinct CDR3 sequences, about 25% found once. Sample time point: persistent/refractory GD, antithyroid drugs over 5 years with positive TRAb. RNA extracted from PBMCs served as the sequencing template. Material: peripheral blood mononuclear cells (PBMCs), obtained when the disease was refractory, from a patient treated with antithyroid drugs. Receptors originate from a female donor with Graves disease.

This clonotype showed up many times. The chain employs TRBV6-1 and TRBJ2-7, with 9 bases matching TRBD2. The CDR3 sequence is 15 residues long. V lost 1 base to trimming and J lost 1 base; unmatched junction nucleotides: 2. From germline, CDR1 is MNHNS and CDR2 SASEGT. CDR3 protein: CASSEETSGSYEQYF. The CDR3 DNA reads as TGTGCCAGCAGTGAAGAGACTAGCGGATCCTACGAGCAGTACTTC.

In its sample, this clonotype was seen a few times. V is TRBV20-1 and J is TRBJ2-5; 7 bases are shared with TRBD2. The J segment lost 1 base and the V segment lost 3 bases, leaving 5 bases of the junction unmatched. Germline V gene sequence: CDR1 DFQATT, CDR2 SNEGSKA (reference sequence). This CDR3 spans 14 amino acids. CDR3 coding DNA: TGCAGTGCTAGGCCGGGAGGAGGCCAAGAGACCCAGTACTTC. Translating it yields CSARPGGGQETQYF.

In this sample, this clonotype turned up a few times. The genes are TRBV30 and TRBJ1-2, with TRBD1 matching 9 bases. The CDR3 sequence is 13 residues long. The junction had 2 bases not matched to a gene; V was cut back by 4 bases and J by 2 bases. Per the germline V gene, CDR1 is GTSNPN and CDR2 is SVGIG (reference sequence). The CDR3 loop is CAWITGGNYGYTF. DNA for the CDR3: TGTGCCTGGATCACAGGGGGCAACTATGGCTACACCTTC.

The chain combines TRBV4-1 with TRBJ1-1; D might be TRBD1 (5 bases). Germline lookup yields CDR1 MGHRA and CDR2 YSYEKL. The CDR3 runs 17 residues. Trimming removed 1 base from V and 9 bases from J, with 24 bases in between. The CDR3 protein is CASSQVPRGWGYTKAFF. Written as DNA, the CDR3 is TGCGCCAGCAGCCAAGTTCCTCGGGGGTGGGGGTATACGAAAGCTTTCTTT.

V is TRBV20-1 and J is TRBJ2-7, with 11 bases aligning to TRBD1. CDR1 DFQATT and CDR2 SNEGSKA come from the germline V gene (reference sequence). The CDR3 covers 16 residues. V dropped 1 base and J dropped 6; count of bases not matched to a gene: 11. The CDR3 DNA reads TGCAGTGCTAGAGTATCCGTGACCGGGACAGGGGGCGAGCAGTACTTC. This translates into CSARVSVTGTGGEQYF.

This clonotype occurred many times. V is TRBV7-9 and J is TRBJ2-7, with a tentative D call TRBD1 (6 bases). Germline values: CDR1 SEHNR, CDR2 FQNEAQ (reference sequence). There are 15 residues in the CDR3. V gave up 3 bases and J gave up 1 base, with 13 bases separating them. DNA for the CDR3: TGTGCCAGCAGCTTCGAACAGGGAAGATCCTACGAGCAGTACTTC. Translated: CASSFEQGRSYEQYF.

This clonotype has a handful of counts. The chain recombines TRBV11-1 with TRBJ2-7; 7 bases align to TRBD1. V shed 5 bases and J 6 bases; nucleotides not matched to a gene: 4. Germline values: CDR1 SGHAT, CDR2 FQDESV (reference sequence). This CDR3 contains 12 residues. CDR3 in amino acids: CASSVQGVEQYF. CDR3 DNA sequence: TGTGCCAGCAGCGTTCAGGGGGTCGAGCAGTACTTC.

In its sample, this clonotype was seen many times. The chain employs TRBV6-1 and TRBJ1-1, with D possibly being TRBD1 (5 bases). Per germline, CDR1 MNHNS and CDR2 SASEGT. The V gene lost 6 bases and the J gene lost 1 base, with 21 bases spanning the gap. The CDR3 runs 17 residues. CDR3 bases: TGTGCCAGCAGACCCAGCGGGACGGCGCCGAAGAACACTGAAGCTTTCTTT. This translates into CASRPSGTAPKNTEAFF.

This clonotype was found a few times. The chain links TRBV6-1 to TRBJ2-2; the D gene is possibly TRBD1 (6 bases). Between the trimmed V and J ends, which lost 6 bases and 5 bases, there was a span of 16 bases. CDR1 is MNHNS, CDR2 SASEGT, per germline. CDR3 size: 15 residues. The CDR3, as DNA: TGTGCCAGCAGCCCAGGGGCACGACAGACCGGGGAGCTGTTTTTT. Protein sequence: CASSPGARQTGELFF.